Reported below is one T cell receptor beta chain. Its antigen has not been determined. Qualities for individual bases were not recorded, and no much larger clone is one base off. The data were taken from a study of cytomegalovirus exposure and HLA in healthy donors (TCRdb year 2017). Context from the whole study: An earlier analysis of approximately 590 of the donors reported more than 250 Gb of sequence data and 117 million unique TCR beta sequences from approximately 180 million T cells. An early release that covered some 630 HLA-typed donors contained approximately 300 gigabases of sequencing data and around 85 million unique TCR sequences. The genetic ancestry cluster associated with self-reported Caucasian donors included about 81% of the approximately 410 genotyped donors. The study aimed to test whether cataloging public T cell receptors could reveal signatures of past pathogen exposure. The study used immunosequencing to profile the T cell repertoires of several hundred subjects and linked those repertoires to cytomegalovirus serostatus. In addition to the first cohort of hundreds of subjects, a separate validation cohort of about 120 different subjects was used. To predict cytomegalovirus infection status, the study combined high-throughput TCR immunosequencing, statistical association of individual TCRs with disease status, and machine learning. To study patterns of TCR occurrence, a later analysis re-analyzed previously published TCR beta repertoires from 666 donors and added high-resolution HLA genotyping. Rather than drawing on any new phenotypic data, the later analysis identified candidate immune exposures from TCR beta sequences and the way those sequences occurred across donors. In an earlier analysis of a few hundred of the donors, high-throughput TCR beta sequencing was used to judge whether each TCR beta V gene segment behaved as functional or pseudogenic. Alongside the repertoire data, information on donor age, sex, ethnicity and CMV serostatus was compiled. A later genetic analysis took genome-wide SNP genotypes for about 55% of the roughly 670 donors and used that subset as a discovery cohort. All discovery cohort repertoires had been generated using a single sequencing platform. Both class I and class II loci were covered by HLA typing, at four-digit resolution. Typing coverage differed by locus: A, B, C, DRB1 and DQB1 were typed in about 620-640 donors, DQA1 in roughly 500, DPA1 in 600 to 610, and DPB1 in 472. Four to six DR-DQ haplotypes were handled as single units for association and clustering, since linkage in the cohort was strong. Across 300 to 500 genotyped donors of the cohort, an average of roughly 230,000 unique TCR beta nucleotide sequences per donor were sequenced, and approximately 19% of those sequences were non-productive.

The paper as a whole reports these results and caveats: Because counts were too low, seventeen rarely observed V segments, including chromosome 9 orphons, were excluded from the earlier analysis of fewer than 650 of the donors. Presence/absence analyses assumed roughly uniform sequencing depth across donors, an assumption that may not hold. A group of highly shared sequence variants was considered likely to be a technical artifact of the sequencing pipeline. A further reported finding was that TCR beta sequences accurately predicted the HLA-A and HLA-B alleles for most subjects in the first cohort. Some IMGT-functional V segments, including TRBV6-2 and TRBV6-3, could not be distinguished by the 87-base-pair reads and were therefore excluded. According to a later analysis, TCR association rates differed among HLA loci, with DRB1 alleles showing the most associated TCRs and HLA-C alleles showing the fewest. In this cohort, only TCR beta chains were sequenced, and detectable features were limited by the absence of alpha or paired-chain data. The classifier was reported to diagnose cytomegalovirus status with high specificity and sensitivity in both the original cohort and the validation cohort. A later analysis reported that several top co-occurrence clusters appeared linked to parvovirus B19, influenza, CMV and Epstein-Barr virus. According to the authors, the approach could potentially be generalized to other disease states and immunological phenotypes. Most TCR sequences were observed very rarely across donors, whereas some public TCRs were present in many individuals. Specific HLA alleles were associated with over 15,000 TCR beta sequences at a false discovery rate of 0.05 in a later analysis. A total of 150 to 200 TCR beta chains were listed by the study as associated with cytomegalovirus. Strong co-occurrence of HLA alleles, especially DR and DQ, made assigning TCR associations to individual alleles difficult. Most CMV-associated TCR beta chains appeared to be HLA-restricted in a later analysis, and the HLA associations seemed to be driven largely by CMV exposure. Linkage disequilibrium might explain the correlated functional status among segregating V segments, but an unknown experimental factor could not be ruled out. Because some donors lacked HLA typing at each locus, the association tests relied only on the typed subset. The only immune exposure information available for the cohort was CMV serostatus. An association between a missense DCLRE1C variant and V-gene and J-gene trimming of TCR beta chains was found in a later genetic analysis and replicated in an independent cohort. In a later genetic analysis, fewer N-insertions in productive TCRs were reported among donors in an Asian-associated ancestry cluster than the roughly 700-donor mean. In vitro tests confirmed that a few of the cytomegalovirus-associated TCR beta chains recognize cytomegalovirus antigens. A later analysis found that HLA-associated TCR beta chains were more clonally expanded and had lower generation probabilities than equally common non-associated chains. In an earlier analysis of some 640 of the donors, most TCR beta V segments were observed in productive rearrangements about 87% or about 30% of the time, broadly matching IMGT annotations.

CDR1 SNHLY and CDR2 FYNNEI are derived from the germline V gene. The CDR3, cysteine through phenylalanine, is 14 amino acids long. The retained sequence is limited to the CDR3, 42 bases, with the frame set at the first base. The germline V end is reduced by 4 bases and the J end by 0 bases; junction bases left unmatched: 2. Library generation was performed with the immunoSEQ multiplex PCR assay. The multiplex PCR relied on a mix of 60 forward primers for TCR Vbeta segments and 13 reverse primers for TCR Jbeta segments. The CDR3 region of rearranged TCR beta genes was amplified from genomic DNA with a multiplex PCR assay. On the Illumina HiSeq System, the amplified TCR beta libraries were sequenced as 87-base-pair reads. In the authors' own workflow: In a later analysis, tens of millions of unique TCR beta chains were counted across the 666 repertoires, and around 10 million of these chains were shared by at least two donors. Raw reads were error-corrected and collapsed into unique sequences with a nearest-neighbor algorithm that merged closely related sequences to remove PCR and sequencing errors. V, D and J gene segments were assigned by aligning CDR3 sequences to IMGT reference sequences. For a sequence to be retained, a match of at least six nucleotides was required to both a V gene segment and a J gene segment. Rearrangements were called productive when the CDR3 lacked stop codons and stayed in frame with V and J; all others were non-productive. Following IMGT convention, CDR3 was defined as the stretch from the second conserved V-encoded cysteine to the conserved J-encoded phenylalanine. The earlier analysis of fewer than 700 of the donors excluded sequences that lacked an unambiguous match to a single V gene segment. In an earlier analysis of 450 to 700 of the donors, V segments were called functional above 56.7% productive rearrangements and were called segregating when the between-donor standard deviation exceeded 5%. A statistical classification framework was built for diagnosing cytomegalovirus status from the catalog of TCR beta chain sequences. A later analysis assigned V and J genes by comparing TCR nucleotide sequences with IMGT/GENE-DB human TR gene sequences. The TCRdist pipeline was used in a later analysis to assign CDR3 sequences and most-parsimonious VDJ recombination scenarios. A later analysis defined each TCR beta chain by its CDR3 amino acid sequence plus V-gene family, and excluded reads lacking a unique V-gene family. A later analysis removed 592 highly shared, low-generation-probability nucleotide sequences to deal with suspected cross-contamination and a sequencing artifact. For each public chain, a later analysis derived a clonal expansion index from normalized ranks of inferred template counts within each repertoire. In a later analysis, generation probabilities were computed with a VDJ recombination model fitted to out-of-frame rearrangements, and the resulting probabilities were checked against IGoR. In a later analysis, hypergeometric tests were used to score TCR-TCR, TCR-HLA and TCR-CMV co-occurrence, with a repertoire-size bias correction applied to TCR pairs. A later analysis estimated false discovery rates by permuting HLA or CMV assignments 20 times. A later analysis grouped co-occurring TCRs with DBSCAN, adding TCRdist sequence similarity when clustering within HLA-allele-positive subsets. Co-occurrence clustering excluded repertoires with fewer than 30,000 or more than 120,000 public chains, plus five with anomalous nucleotide sharing. The table was pulled from immuneACCESS by TCRdb, which kept in-frame rearrangements only. Such tables lose some clones; where checked, under half of the loss comes from unresolved V genes, and the rest has no known cause. Clone size and V and J calls were adopted from that table, with D and trimming inferred from the DNA. Counted in this sample were some 200,000 clones; over 65% of them appeared once. Together, the top ten hold roughly 0.6% of the sample.

The cohort consisted of 600 to 700 healthy bone marrow donors. All cohort members were sampled while nominally healthy, although unrecorded immune exposures were likely present. The donor was CMV seronegative and belonged to the group of 352 seronegative cohort members. Each donor provided a peripheral blood sample, and peripheral blood mononuclear cells were used for TCR beta sequencing. Genomic DNA extraction from the blood cell samples was performed with the Qiagen DNeasy Blood Extraction Kit. The V and J segments used are TRBV2 and TRBJ1-2, with 7 bases in between that match TRBD1. The TCR sequence derives from a man aged 18 to 30 in good health and CMV-seronegative. The sample comprised PBMCs. The CDR3: CASSVQGTNYGYTF. The DNA sequence follows: TGTGCCAGCAGTGTACAGGGGACTAACTATGGCTACACCTTC.